This T cell receptor (beta chain) was recovered during a study of T cell clusters in autoimmune cytopenias. TRB was amplified from about 250 ng of peripheral blood genomic DNA per sample. Germline lookup yields CDR1 LNHDA and CDR2 SQIVND (reference sequence). The length of the CDR3 is 19 residues. TRB was amplified by touch-down multiplex PCR, primer pools A and B combined. TCRdb re-called the multiplex PCR reads; one entry per CDR3 protein, DNA not given. The sample has under 8,500 distinct CDR3 sequences; the top ten hold around three fifths. The sample also formed part of further work on T cell repertoires in aging, cancer and after chemotherapy.

This chain links TRBV19 with TRBJ2-1; with no DNA, the TCRdb D assignment of TRBD2 cannot be verified. The sequence was obtained from a human donor in good health. The specimen sequenced was peripheral blood. CDR3 in amino acids: CASSKQVPGLAGGAVGQFF.